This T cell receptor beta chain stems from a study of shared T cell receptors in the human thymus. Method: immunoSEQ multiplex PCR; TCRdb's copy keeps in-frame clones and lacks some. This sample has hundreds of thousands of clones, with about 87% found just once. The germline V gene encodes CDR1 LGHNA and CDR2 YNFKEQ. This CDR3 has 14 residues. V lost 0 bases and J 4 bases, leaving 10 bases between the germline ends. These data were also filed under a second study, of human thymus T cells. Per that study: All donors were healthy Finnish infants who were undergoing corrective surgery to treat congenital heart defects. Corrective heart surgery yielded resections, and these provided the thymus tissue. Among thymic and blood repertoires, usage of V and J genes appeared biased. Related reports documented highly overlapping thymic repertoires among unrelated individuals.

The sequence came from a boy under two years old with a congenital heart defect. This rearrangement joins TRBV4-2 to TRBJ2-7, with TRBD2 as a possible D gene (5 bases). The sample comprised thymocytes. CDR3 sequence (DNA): TGTGCCAGCAGCCAAGATACTAGGGTATACGAGCAGTACTTC. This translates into CASSQDTRVYEQYF.